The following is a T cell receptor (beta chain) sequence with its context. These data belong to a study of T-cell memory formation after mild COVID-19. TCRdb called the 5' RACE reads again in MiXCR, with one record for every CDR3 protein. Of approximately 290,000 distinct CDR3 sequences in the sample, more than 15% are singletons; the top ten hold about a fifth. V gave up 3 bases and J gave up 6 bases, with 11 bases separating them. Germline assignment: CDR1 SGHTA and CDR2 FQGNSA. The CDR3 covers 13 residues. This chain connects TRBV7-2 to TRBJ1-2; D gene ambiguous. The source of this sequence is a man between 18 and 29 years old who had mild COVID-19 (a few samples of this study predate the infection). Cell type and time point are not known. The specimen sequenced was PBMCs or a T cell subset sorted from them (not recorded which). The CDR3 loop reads CASSFLHGDGYTF. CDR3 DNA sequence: TGTGCCAGCAGCTTTCTTCACGGGGATGGCTACACCTTC.